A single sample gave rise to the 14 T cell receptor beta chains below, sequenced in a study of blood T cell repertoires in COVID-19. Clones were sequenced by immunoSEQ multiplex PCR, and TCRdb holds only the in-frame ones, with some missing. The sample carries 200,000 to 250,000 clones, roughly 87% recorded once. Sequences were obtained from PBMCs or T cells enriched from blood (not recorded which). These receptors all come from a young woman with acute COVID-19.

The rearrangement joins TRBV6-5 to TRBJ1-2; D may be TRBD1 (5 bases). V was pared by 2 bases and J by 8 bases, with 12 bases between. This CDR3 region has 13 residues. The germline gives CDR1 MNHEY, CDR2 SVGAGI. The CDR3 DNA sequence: TGTGCCAGCAGTTACGCAGGGACTGGCGGCTACACCTTC. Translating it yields CASSYAGTGGYTF.

CDR3 nucleotide sequence: TGTGCCATCAGCCTCGGGACAGGGGGAATGAACACTGAAGCTTTCTTT. Protein sequence: CAISLGTGGMNTEAFF. V is TRBV10-3 and J is TRBJ1-1; 11 positions match TRBD1. CDR3 length: 16 amino acids. CDR1 is ENHRY and CDR2 is SYGVKD in the germline V gene. Germline trimming cut 6 bases from V and 0 bases from J; bases unmatched to any gene: 6.

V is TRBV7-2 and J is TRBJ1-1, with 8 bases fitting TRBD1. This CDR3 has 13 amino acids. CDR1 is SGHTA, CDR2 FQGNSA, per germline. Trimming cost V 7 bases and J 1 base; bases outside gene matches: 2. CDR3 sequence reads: CASNGQGNTEAFF. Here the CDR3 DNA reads TGTGCCAGCAACGGACAGGGGAACACTGAAGCTTTCTTT.

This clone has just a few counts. CDR3 sequence reads: CASRRVAGVTQYF. CDR3 sequence (DNA): TGTGCCAGCAGACGAGTGGCCGGGGTGACCCAGTACTTC. The chain recombines TRBV6-5 with TRBJ2-5; tentatively, D is TRBD2 (5 bases). Germline V gene sequence: CDR1 MNHEY, CDR2 SVGAGI. Trimming stripped 6 bases from V and 7 bases from J, with 15 bases between. The CDR3 has 13 amino acids.

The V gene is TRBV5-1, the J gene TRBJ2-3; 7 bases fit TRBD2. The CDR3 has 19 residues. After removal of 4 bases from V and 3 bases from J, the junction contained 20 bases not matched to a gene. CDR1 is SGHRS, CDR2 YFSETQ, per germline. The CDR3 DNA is TGCGCCAGCAGCCTTAGGTCCTGGGAGCTGGGGGGGATTACAGATACGCAGTATTTT. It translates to CASSLRSWELGGITDTQYF.

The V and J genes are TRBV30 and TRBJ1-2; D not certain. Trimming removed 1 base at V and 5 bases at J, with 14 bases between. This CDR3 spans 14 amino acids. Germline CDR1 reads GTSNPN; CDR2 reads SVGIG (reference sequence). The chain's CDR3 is CAWSGQSLRYGYTF. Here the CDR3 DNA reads TGTGCCTGGAGTGGCCAGTCCCTCCGTTATGGCTACACCTTC.

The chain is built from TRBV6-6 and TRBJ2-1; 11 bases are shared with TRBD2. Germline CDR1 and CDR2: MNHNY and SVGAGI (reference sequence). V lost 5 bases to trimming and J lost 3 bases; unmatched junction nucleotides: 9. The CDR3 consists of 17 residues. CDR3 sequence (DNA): TGTGCCAGCAGTGGATCCACTAGCGGGGGAATCTACAATGAGCAGTTCTTC. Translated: CASSGSTSGGIYNEQFF.

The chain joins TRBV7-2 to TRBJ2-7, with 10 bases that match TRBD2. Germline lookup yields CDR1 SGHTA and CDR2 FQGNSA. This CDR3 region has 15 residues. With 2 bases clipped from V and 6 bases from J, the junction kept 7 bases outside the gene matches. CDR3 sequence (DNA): TGTGCCAGCAGCTTACAGATAACTAGCGGGGTCGAGCAGTACTTC. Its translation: CASSLQITSGVEQYF.

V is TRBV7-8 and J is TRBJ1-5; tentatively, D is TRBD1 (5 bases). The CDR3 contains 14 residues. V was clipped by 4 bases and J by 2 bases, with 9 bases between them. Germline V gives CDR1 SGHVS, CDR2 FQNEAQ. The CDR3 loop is CASSSTGGNQPQHF. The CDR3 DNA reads TGTGCCAGCAGCTCAACAGGCGGCAATCAGCCCCAGCATTTT.

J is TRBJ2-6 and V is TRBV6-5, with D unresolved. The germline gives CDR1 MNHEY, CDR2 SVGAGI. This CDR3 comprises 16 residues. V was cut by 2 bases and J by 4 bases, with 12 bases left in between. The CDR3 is CASSYGRLTGANVLTF. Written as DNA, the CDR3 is TGTGCCAGCAGTTACGGCCGCTTAACCGGGGCCAACGTCCTGACTTTC.

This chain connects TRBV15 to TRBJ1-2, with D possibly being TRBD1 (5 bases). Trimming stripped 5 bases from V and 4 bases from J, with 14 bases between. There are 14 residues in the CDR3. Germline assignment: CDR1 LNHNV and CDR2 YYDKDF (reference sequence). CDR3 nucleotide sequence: TGTGCCACCAGCGAAGGGGATGGGGCCTATGGCTACACCTTC. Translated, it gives CATSEGDGAYGYTF.

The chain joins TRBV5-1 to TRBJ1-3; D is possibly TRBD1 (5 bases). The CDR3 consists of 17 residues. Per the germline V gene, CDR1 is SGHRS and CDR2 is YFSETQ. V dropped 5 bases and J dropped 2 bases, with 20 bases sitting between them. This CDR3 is CASRMGEWGGAGNTIYF. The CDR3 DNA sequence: TGCGCCAGCAGGATGGGGGAATGGGGAGGCGCTGGAAACACCATATATTTT.

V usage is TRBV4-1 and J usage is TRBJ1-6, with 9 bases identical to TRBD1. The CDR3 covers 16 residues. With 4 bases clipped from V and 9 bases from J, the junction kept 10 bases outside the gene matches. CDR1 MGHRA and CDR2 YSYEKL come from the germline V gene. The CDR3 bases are TGCGCCAGCAGCCCCGCTACAGGGGGCAAACGTTCACCCCTCCACTTT. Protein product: CASSPATGGKRSPLHF.

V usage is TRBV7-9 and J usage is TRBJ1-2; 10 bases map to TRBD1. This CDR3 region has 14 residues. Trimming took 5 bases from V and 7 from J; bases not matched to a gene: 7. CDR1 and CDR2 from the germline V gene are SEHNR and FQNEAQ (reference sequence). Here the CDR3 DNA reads TGTGCCAGCAGCCAATCCGGGACAGGGGTTGGCTACACCTTC. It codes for CASSQSGTGVGYTF.